Each of the 28 T cell receptor beta chains below was sequenced from the same sample in a study of STAT5B mutations in CD4+ large granular lymphocyte leukemia. Measured with immunoSEQ multiplex PCR; TCRdb has only the in-frame clones, and not every one. The repertoire includes about 32,000 clones, about 71% of them detected once, and 0.4% to 0.5% sits in the top ten. Material: CD4+ T cells from blood buffy coats. These TCRs come from a human donor in good health.

The J gene is TRBJ2-7, the V gene TRBV2; 10 bases are a match to TRBD2. Germline CDR1 is SNHLY and CDR2 is FYNNEI. There are 15 residues in the CDR3. V shed 5 bases and J 1 base; nucleotides not matched to a gene: 5. CDR3 sequence: CASSRLAGPSYEQYF. Here the CDR3 DNA reads TGTGCCAGCAGTCGACTAGCGGGTCCTTCCTACGAGCAGTACTTC. Using reference TRBV2 and TRBJ2-7 for the parts outside the CDR3, the full variable domain is EPEVTQTPSHQVTQMGQEVILRCVPISNHLYFYWYRQILGQKVEFLVSFYNNEISEKSEIFDDQFSVERPDGSNFTLKIRSTKLEDSAMYFCASSRLAGPSYEQYFGPGTRLTVT.

The V call is TRBV5-4, the J call TRBJ1-5; TRBD1 is a possible D gene (6 bases). Trimming removed 2 bases at V and 6 bases at J, with 9 bases between. CDR3 length: 13 amino acids. The germline CDR1 and CDR2 sequences are SGHNT and YYREEE (reference sequence). The CDR3 sequence is CASSFGGGQPQHF. DNA of the CDR3: TGTGCCAGCAGCTTTGGAGGGGGTCAGCCCCAGCATTTT.

The V and J genes are TRBV19 and TRBJ1-2; the D gene is possibly TRBD1 (5 bases). Germline CDR1 is LNHDA and CDR2 is SQIVND (reference sequence). Trimming took 5 bases from V and 3 from J, leaving 10 bases between them. The CDR3 runs 13 residues. The CDR3 region is CASSPQGDYGYTF. For the CDR3, the DNA is TGTGCCAGTAGTCCGCAAGGGGACTATGGCTACACCTTC.

The chain links TRBV28 to TRBJ1-6, with D perhaps matching TRBD1 (6 bases). This CDR3 region has 14 residues. Trimming removed 5 bases from V and 2 bases from J, with 7 bases in between. Per germline, CDR1 MDHEN and CDR2 SYDVKM. CDR3 in amino acids: CASSAGAYNSPLHF. The DNA of the CDR3 is TGTGCCAGCAGTGCAGGGGCCTATAATTCACCCCTCCACTTT.

This sequence joins TRBV7-2 and TRBJ2-3; the match to TRBD2 covers 10 bases. Trimming took 5 bases from V and 5 from J; bases not matched to a gene: 16. The CDR3 totals 18 residues. Germline V gene data show CDR1 as SGHTA and CDR2 as FQGNSA. For the CDR3, the DNA is TGTGCCAGCAGCGCCAGCAGGACTAGCGGACCCCGAGGAGATACGCAGTATTTT. It yields the protein CASSASRTSGPRGDTQYF. The variable domain in full, with the rest retrieved from reference TRBV7-2 and TRBJ2-3, is GAGVSQSPSNKVTEKGKDVELRCDPISGHTALYWYRQSLGQGLEFLIYFQGNSAPDKSGLPSDRFSAERTGGSVSTLTIQRTQQEDSAVYLCASSASRTSGPRGDTQYFGPGTRLTVL.

The chain employs TRBV7-2 and TRBJ1-6; no definite D call. Between the trimmed V and J ends, which lost 6 bases and 6 bases, there was a span of 12 bases. Germline V gene sequence: CDR1 SGHTA, CDR2 FQGNSA. The CDR3 runs 14 residues. This CDR3 reads CASSKDWTNSPLHF. CDR3 DNA: TGTGCCAGCAGTAAGGACTGGACTAATTCACCCCTCCACTTT.

Only a few counts were recorded for this clone. The chain joins TRBV5-6 to TRBJ1-1; D remains unclear. Trimming left V 0 bases short and J 1 base short, with 10 bases between. The CDR3 loop spans 15 amino acids. Germline V gene lookup returns CDR1 SGHDT and CDR2 YYEEEE. CDR3 coding DNA: TGTGCCAGCAGCTTGGTAGGGTTGGGGAACACTGAAGCTTTCTTT. Protein product: CASSLVGLGNTEAFF.

The V and J genes are TRBV19 and TRBJ1-6; 8 bases align to TRBD1. Trimming at V came to 6 bases and at J to 10 bases, leaving 8 bases not matched to a gene. The CDR3 is 14 amino acids. CDR1 is LNHDA and CDR2 is SQIVND in the germline V gene (reference sequence). In nucleotides, the CDR3 is TGTGCCAGTAGCTCCCAGGGGGCAAGGTCACCCCTCCACTTT. Translating gives CASSSQGARSPLHF.

This chain links TRBV10-2 with TRBJ1-2; D is uncertain. The V end was cut by 2 bases, the J end by 5 bases, with 9 bases between. CDR3 length: 13 amino acids. Germline CDR1 reads WSHSY; CDR2 reads SAAADI. The CDR3 protein is CASSERTDYGYTF. CDR3 in DNA: TGCGCCAGCAGTGAGAGGACGGATTATGGCTACACCTTC.

The chain links TRBV30 to TRBJ2-1; weak D call: TRBD1 (6 bases). The CDR3 spans 12 residues. V shed 2 bases and J shed 12 bases, with 14 bases lying between them. Germline V CDR1 and CDR2: GTSNPN, SVGIG (reference sequence). The CDR3 coding sequence is TGTGCCTGGAGTCAGGGGCCCAGCGGGCAGTTCTTC. Translated, it gives CAWSQGPSGQFF.

This clone was counted between two and nine times. The chain employs TRBV20-1 and TRBJ1-5; D ambiguous. The CDR3 sequence is 11 residues long. V lost 1 base and J 6 bases, leaving 4 bases between the germline ends. Looked up from germline, CDR1 is DFQATT and CDR2 is SNEGSKA (reference sequence). This chain's CDR3 is CSARAGQPQHF. The CDR3 DNA is TGCAGTGCTAGAGCGGGTCAGCCCCAGCATTTT.

CDR3 loop: CASHDRGRTPLHF. Written as DNA, the CDR3 is TGTGCCAGTCACGACAGGGGGCGGACACCCCTCCACTTT. This chain links TRBV19 with TRBJ1-6; 10 bases line up with TRBD1. The J segment lost 11 bases and the V segment lost 8 bases, leaving 6 bases of the junction unmatched. Germline CDR1 LNHDA, CDR2 SQIVND (reference sequence). The CDR3 spans 13 residues.

The J gene is TRBJ2-7, the V gene TRBV18, with no clear D. The length of the CDR3 is 11 residues. The ends were cut back, 4 bases at V and 6 bases at J, with 7 bases in the middle. From germline, CDR1 is KGHSH and CDR2 LQKENI. The CDR3 sequence: CASSLYGEQYF. For the CDR3, the DNA is TGTGCCAGCTCACTATACGGCGAGCAGTACTTC.

The chain has TRBV29-1 and TRBJ2-1; TRBD1 aligns across 11 bases. Per germline, CDR1 SQVTM and CDR2 ANQGSEA. Trimming at V came to 6 bases and at J to 3 bases, leaving 1 base not matched to a gene. The CDR3 totals 13 residues. The CDR3 DNA sequence: TGCAGCGTAGGGACAGGGGGCTACAATGAGCAGTTCTTC. Protein sequence: CSVGTGGYNEQFF.

The chain recombines TRBV6-6 with TRBJ2-7; 10 nucleotides align to TRBD2. Germline CDR1 and CDR2: MNHNY and SVGAGI (reference sequence). The ends lost 2 bases at V and 1 base at J; junction bases unmatched: 2. The CDR3 sequence is 15 residues long. CDR3 amino acids: CASSYTSGTSYEQYF. The CDR3, as DNA: TGTGCCAGCAGTTACACTAGCGGGACTTCCTACGAGCAGTACTTC.

The V call is TRBV19, the J call TRBJ1-1; D may be TRBD1 (6 bases). V lost 7 bases, J lost 0 bases, and 12 bases lay in between. Looked up from germline, CDR1 is LNHDA and CDR2 is SQIVND (reference sequence). This CDR3 is 14 amino acids long. DNA of the CDR3: TGTGCCAGTACGGGCAGGGGCATGAACACTGAAGCTTTCTTT. Its translation: CASTGRGMNTEAFF. Together with reference TRBV19 and TRBJ1-1, the CDR3 gives the full variable domain: DGGITQSPKYLFRKEGQNVTLSCEQNLNHDAMYWYRQDPGQGLRLIYYSQIVNDFQKGDIAEGYSVSREKKESFPLTVTSAQKNPTAFYLCASTGRGMNTEAFFGQGTRLTVV.

This chain uses TRBV11-2 with TRBJ2-3, with D perhaps being TRBD1 or TRBD2 (5 bases each). Germline V gene data show CDR1 as SGHAT and CDR2 as FQNNGV. Trimming took 3 bases from V and 3 from J, leaving 13 bases between them. This CDR3 has 15 residues. CDR3 coding DNA: TGTGCCAGCAGCTTGGGGACGAAATCAACAGATACGCAGTATTTT. Translation gives CASSLGTKSTDTQYF. Looking up the rest from reference TRBV11-2 and TRBJ2-3 gives the full variable domain: EAGVAQSPRYKIIEKRQSVAFWCNPISGHATLYWYQQILGQGPKLLIQFQNNGVVDDSQLPKDRFSAERLKGVDSTLKIQPAKLEDSAVYLCASSLGTKSTDTQYFGPGTRLTVL.

The chain carries TRBV4-2 and TRBJ2-1; 12 bases map to TRBD2. Per germline, CDR1 LGHNA and CDR2 YNFKEQ. V trimming: 4 bases; J trimming: 4 bases; junction bases outside the gene matches: 2. This CDR3 comprises 15 residues. The CDR3 coding sequence is TGTGCCAGCAGCCTCGGACTAGCGGGGTACAATGAGCAGTTCTTC. Its protein product is CASSLGLAGYNEQFF.

The chain is built from TRBV5-4 and TRBJ1-2; 9 nucleotides align to TRBD1. This CDR3 has 15 amino acids. The germline V gene has CDR1 SGHNT and CDR2 YYREEE (reference sequence). After removal of 3 bases from V and 6 bases from J, the junction contained 9 bases not matched to a gene. In DNA form, the CDR3 reads TGTGCCAGCAGCTCCAAAACAGGGGGCCCTAATGGCTACACCTTC. The encoded protein is CASSSKTGGPNGYTF.

The V call is TRBV10-3, the J call TRBJ2-5; D ambiguous. Germline V gene data show CDR1 as ENHRY and CDR2 as SYGVKD. With 9 bases removed from V and 2 bases from J, the gap between germline ends came to 7 bases. The CDR3 length is 11 residues. The DNA of the CDR3 is TGTGCCATTGGGCCGCAAGAGACCCAGTACTTC. It is translated as CAIGPQETQYF.

The chain links TRBV2 to TRBJ2-5; D is unresolved. Trimming took 7 bases from V and 4 from J, leaving 7 bases between them. The CDR3 has 11 amino acids. Looked up from germline, CDR1 is SNHLY and CDR2 is FYNNEI. The CDR3 DNA follows: TGTGCCAGCAATGAGATAGAGACCCAGTACTTC. It encodes CASNEIETQYF.

The genes are TRBV5-1 and TRBJ2-3; TRBD2 aligns across 8 bases. The junction had 8 bases not matched to a gene; V was cut back by 4 bases and J by 4 bases. CDR1 SGHRS and CDR2 YFSETQ come from the germline V gene. The CDR3 is 15 residues long. Written as DNA, the CDR3 is TGCGCCAGCAGCAACTCGGGGGGGCCAGCAGATACGCAGTATTTT. Residues: CASSNSGGPADTQYF.

The gene calls are TRBV30 and TRBJ1-5; no clear D gene. In germline, CDR1 is GTSNPN, CDR2 SVGIG (reference sequence). V lost 0 bases, J lost 2 bases, and 17 bases lay in between. The length of the CDR3 is 17 residues. The CDR3 nucleotides read TGTGCCTGGAGTGTAGGGCCCCTCAGGAGGGGCAATCAGCCCCAGCATTTT. Translating gives CAWSVGPLRRGNQPQHF.

This clone occurred a few times. The chain uses TRBV2 and TRBJ1-6; TRBD1 might be the D (6 bases). V was trimmed by 6 bases and J by 0 bases, leaving 12 bases between them. The CDR3 length is 16 residues. Germline loops: CDR1 SNHLY, CDR2 FYNNEI. CDR3 sequence (DNA): TGTGCCAGCAGAGGGACACTTAGCTCCTATAATTCACCCCTCCACTTT. This codes for CASRGTLSSYNSPLHF.

The chain links TRBV9 to TRBJ2-5; the D gene is possibly TRBD2 (6 bases). Trimming took off 6 bases at V and 4 bases at J, with 19 bases between the two ends. The germline V gene encodes CDR1 SGDLS and CDR2 YYNGEE. The CDR3 extends over 15 amino acids. The CDR3 sequence is CASNAGDSSAETQYF. The CDR3 DNA reads as TGTGCCAGCAACGCTGGGGACTCTAGCGCAGAGACCCAGTACTTC.

The genes are TRBV5-1 and TRBJ1-5; 8 bases align to TRBD1. Germline V gene lookup returns CDR1 SGHRS and CDR2 YFSETQ. J was trimmed by 4 bases and V by 4 bases; bases with no gene match: 7. CDR3 length: 15 amino acids. The CDR3 reads CASSPGQEGNQPQHF. The CDR3 nucleotides are TGCGCCAGCAGCCCGGGACAGGAAGGGAATCAGCCCCAGCATTTT. Drawing the rest from reference TRBV5-1 and TRBJ1-5, the complete variable domain is KAGVTQTPRYLIKTRGQQVTLSCSPISGHRSVSWYQQTPGQGLQFLFEYFSETQRNKGNFPGRFSGRQFSNSRSEMNVSTLELGDSALYLCASSPGQEGNQPQHFGDGTRLSIL.

The CDR3: CASSSRQGRYGYTF. The CDR3 DNA reads TGTGCCAGCAGCTCCCGACAGGGTCGCTATGGCTACACCTTC. V and J are TRBV7-2 and TRBJ1-2; 7 bases are a match to TRBD1. The CDR3 extends over 14 amino acids. The V gene end was trimmed by 4 bases and the J gene end by 4 bases; junction bases not matched to a gene: 6. Germline lookup yields CDR1 SGHTA and CDR2 FQGNSA.

The chain is built from TRBV5-1 and TRBJ2-3; D unclear. V was clipped by 6 bases and J by 0 bases, with 14 bases between them. The length of the CDR3 is 15 residues. CDR1 and CDR2 (germline): SGHRS, YFSETQ. The CDR3 protein is CASTPRSLSTDTQYF. The CDR3 DNA sequence: TGCGCCAGCACCCCTCGGAGCCTTAGCACAGATACGCAGTATTTT.